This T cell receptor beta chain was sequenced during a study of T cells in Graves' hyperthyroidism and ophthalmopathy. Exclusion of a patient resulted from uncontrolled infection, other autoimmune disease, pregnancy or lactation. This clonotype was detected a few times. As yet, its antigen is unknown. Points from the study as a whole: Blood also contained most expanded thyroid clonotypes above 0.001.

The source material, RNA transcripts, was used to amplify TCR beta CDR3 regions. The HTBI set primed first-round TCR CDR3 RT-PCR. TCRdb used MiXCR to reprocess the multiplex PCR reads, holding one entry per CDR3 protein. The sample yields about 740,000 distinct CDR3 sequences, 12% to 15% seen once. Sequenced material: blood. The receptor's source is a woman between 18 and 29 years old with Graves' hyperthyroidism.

The CDR3 DNA sequence: TGTGCCAGCAGCCGGGTCCCGGGACAAGGGATGGAAAAACTGTTTTTT. Protein: CASSRVPGQGMEKLFF. This chain connects TRBV16 to TRBJ1-4, with D tentatively TRBD1 (6 bases). The CDR3 spans 16 residues. Trimming cost V 4 bases and J 8 bases, with 20 bases left between them. Germline loops: CDR1 KGHSY, CDR2 FQNENV. Full variable domain (missing parts from reference TRBV16 and TRBJ1-4): GEEVAQTPKHLVRGEGQKAKLYCAPIKGHSYVFWYQQVLKNEFKFLISFQNENVFDETGMPKERFSAKCLPNSPCSLEIQATKLEDSAVYFCASSRVPGQGMEKLFFGSGTQLSVL.